These 25 T cell receptor beta chains originate from one sample sequenced in a study of regulatory T cells in long-lasting Graves disease (dated by TCRdb to 2020 to 2023). Preparation of the library involved multiplex PCR. Instrument on record: Illumina HiSeq 4000. TCR beta libraries were built with iRepertoire HTBI primers and Arm-PCR amplification of CDR3 regions. The public reads were run again by TCRdb, first through fastp at Q25 and then through MiXCR, and only productive beta chains were kept. For every CDR3 protein sequence, its rows merge into one entry that carries the most common genes and DNA. The sample contains 400,000 to 500,000 distinct CDR3 sequences, more than 13% of them found a single time. The ten largest clones add up to roughly 17% of the sample. The time point label of this sample denotes: newly diagnosed GD, antithyroid drugs for less than 3 months. RNA was extracted from PBMCs in TRIzol for both TCR sequencing and RNA sequencing.

The same specimen was also included in a second study, on T cells in Graves' hyperthyroidism and ophthalmopathy.

The source material was peripheral blood mononuclear cells (PBMCs), sampled at new diagnosis, from a patient treated with antithyroid drugs. These receptors were taken from a woman in her 30s with Graves disease. Donor details come from another sample of the same person, matched by shared clones.

This clonotype was seen repeatedly, ten times or more. This sequence joins TRBV6-9 and TRBJ2-1; 8 bases are a match to TRBD2. The germline CDR1 and CDR2 sequences are MNHGY and SVAAGI. V trimming: 3 bases; J trimming: 10 bases; junction bases outside the gene matches: 5. This CDR3 contains 13 residues. CDR3 coding DNA: TGTGCCAGCAGTTACTCCTCGGGGGGGGAGCAGTTCTTC. This translates into CASSYSSGGEQFF.

This chain joins TRBV9 and TRBJ1-1; no reliable D call. This CDR3 spans 12 amino acids. V lost 0 bases and J lost 8, with 8 bases in between. The V gene's germline CDR1 is SGDLS and CDR2 YYNGEE. CDR3 coding DNA: TGTGCCAGCAGCGTAGAGGAAGGCGAAGCTTTCTTT. Its protein product is CASSVEEGEAFF.

This chain joins TRBV24-1 and TRBJ2-1, with 12 bases fitting TRBD2. This CDR3 is built from 19 residues. The junction had 9 bases not matched to a gene; V was cut back by 4 bases and J by 0 bases. Germline-derived CDR1 and CDR2 are KGHDR and SFDVKD. The CDR3 is CATSDPTSGSDSSYNEQFF. The CDR3 coding sequence is TGTGCCACCAGTGACCCGACTAGCGGGAGCGACAGCTCCTACAATGAGCAGTTCTTC.

This clonotype appeared many times. The rearrangement links TRBV27 to TRBJ2-1; 16 positions agree with TRBD2. Trimming removed 4 bases from V and 9 bases from J; junction bases left unmatched: 6. This CDR3 is built from 16 residues. Germline CDR1 and CDR2: MNHEY and SMNVEV (reference sequence). For the CDR3, the DNA is TGTGCCAGCAGTTATCTGGGACTAGCGGGAGGGACTGAGCAGTTCTTC. The encoded protein is CASSYLGLAGGTEQFF.

This clonotype was counted only a few times. The chain combines TRBV6-1 with TRBJ1-5; D gene ambiguous. The V and J ends lost 6 bases and 7 bases respectively, with 13 bases between them. Germline-derived CDR1 and CDR2 are MNHNS and SASEGT. The CDR3 covers 13 residues. CDR3: CASSLDTLQPQHF. CDR3 DNA sequence: TGTGCCAGCAGCCTAGACACGCTCCAGCCCCAGCATTTT.

The V call is TRBV2, the J call TRBJ2-1, with TRBD2 as a possible D gene (6 bases). Trimming removed 9 bases at V and 0 bases at J, with 9 bases between. Germline-derived CDR1 and CDR2 are SNHLY and FYNNEI. This CDR3 contains 13 residues. The CDR3 is CARMGGSYNEQFF. DNA for the CDR3: TGTGCCAGGATGGGGGGCTCCTACAATGAGCAGTTCTTC.

V and J are TRBV18 and TRBJ2-7; D remains unclear. Trimming removed 4 bases at V and 2 bases at J, with 9 bases between. The germline gives CDR1 KGHSH, CDR2 LQKENI. This CDR3 has 13 amino acids. For the CDR3, the DNA is TGTGCCAGCTCACAAACTTGGGCCTACGAGCAGTACTTC. This encodes CASSQTWAYEQYF.

The chain has TRBV2 and TRBJ1-1; no reliable D call. Looked up from germline, CDR1 is SNHLY and CDR2 is FYNNEI. CDR3 length: 13 amino acids. Trimming left V 6 bases short and J 1 base short, with 9 bases between. DNA of the CDR3: TGTGCCAGCAGGACCGAACCGAACACTGAAGCTTTCTTT. It codes for CASRTEPNTEAFF.

This clonotype was counted between two and nine times. V gene TRBV5-8 combines with J gene TRBJ1-2; weak D call: TRBD1 (6 bases). V lost 2 bases, J lost 2 bases, and 13 bases lay in between. The CDR3 loop spans 15 amino acids. Germline CDR1 reads SGHTS; CDR2 reads YDEGEE. This CDR3 is CASSFGTRENYGYTF. The DNA of the CDR3 is TGTGCCAGCAGCTTTGGGACAAGGGAGAACTATGGCTACACCTTC.

The V gene is TRBV20-1, the J gene TRBJ2-3, with 9 bases that match TRBD1. Germline lookup yields CDR1 DFQATT and CDR2 SNEGSKA (reference sequence). The junction had 12 bases not matched to a gene; V was cut back by 2 bases and J by 6 bases. The CDR3 contains 16 residues. The CDR3 coding sequence is TGCAGTGCTAGACACCCCCGGGGGACAGGGAGCGATACGCAGTATTTT. It specifies CSARHPRGTGSDTQYF.

This clonotype was seen a few times. Given a much more abundant clone one base away, this may be a read error. The rearrangement links TRBV5-1 to TRBJ2-3, with 9 bases identical to TRBD2. Germline V gene sequence: CDR1 SGHRS, CDR2 YFSETQ. This CDR3 contains 15 residues. The CDR3 loop reads CASSLLAGSTDMQYF. The DNA for the CDR3 is TGCGCCAGCAGCTTACTAGCGGGCTCCACAGATATGCAGTATTTT.

In its sample, this clonotype was seen a few times. The V call is TRBV11-2, the J call TRBJ2-2, with TRBD2 matching 8 bases. The CDR3 runs to 15 residues. V dropped 5 bases and J dropped 3; count of bases not matched to a gene: 5. Per germline, CDR1 SGHAT and CDR2 FQNNGV. The DNA for the CDR3 is TGTGCCAGCAGCCGACCGGGACTAGACACCGGGGAGCTGTTTTTT. Its translation: CASSRPGLDTGELFF. The whole variable domain, remainder taken from reference TRBV11-2 and TRBJ2-2, is EAGVAQSPRYKIIEKRQSVAFWCNPISGHATLYWYQQILGQGPKLLIQFQNNGVVDDSQLPKDRFSAERLKGVDSTLKIQPAKLEDSAVYLCASSRPGLDTGELFFGEGSRLTVL.

This clonotype has a count of ten or more. The gene calls are TRBV12-5 and TRBJ2-1; D tentatively fits TRBD1 or TRBD2 (5 bases each). Per germline, CDR1 LGHNT and CDR2 FRNRAP. This CDR3 region has 20 residues. V lost 0 bases to trimming and J lost 0 bases, with 21 bases between them. CDR3 loop: CASGLVLGTGITHSYNEQFF. CDR3 coding DNA: TGTGCTAGTGGTTTGGTACTCGGGACGGGAATCACTCACTCCTACAATGAGCAGTTCTTC.

This clonotype was picked up a small number of times. This sequence joins TRBV6-2 or TRBV6-3 and TRBJ2-1; TRBD2 agrees at 11 bases. The CDR3 is made up of 16 amino acids. V dropped 2 bases and J dropped 4; count of bases not matched to a gene: 4. Germline-derived CDR1 and CDR2 are MNHEY and SVGEGT. CDR3 coding DNA: TGTGCCAGCAGTTACCTGGTAGCGGGAGGGTACAATGAGCAGTTCTTC. Amino acid sequence: CASSYLVAGGYNEQFF.

At least ten counts were recorded for this clonotype. This chain links TRBV5-6 with TRBJ1-6, with 10 bases identical to TRBD1. Germline CDR1 is SGHDT and CDR2 is YYEEEE. CDR3 length equals 15 residues. J lost 8 bases, V lost 4 bases, and 6 bases had no gene match. The CDR3 spells CASSRPGQGYSPLHF. CDR3 bases: TGTGCCAGCAGCCGTCCGGGACAGGGGTATTCACCCCTCCACTTT.

In the case of this clonotype: A much more abundant neighbour one base away suggests this may be a read error. The chain has TRBV14 and TRBJ2-4; 12 positions match TRBD2. The germline CDR1 and CDR2 sequences are SGHDN and FVKESK. The CDR3 length is 16 residues. The CDR3 sequence is CASSRGLAGNKNTQYF. The CDR3 DNA is TGTGCCAGCAGCCGAGGACTAGCGGGAAACAAAAACACTCAGTACTTC.

This clonotype appeared many times. This chain links TRBV20-1 with TRBJ2-2; 16 bases map to TRBD2. The length of the CDR3 is 18 residues. V shed 0 bases, J shed 2 bases, and the junction held 3 bases outside the gene matches. Germline CDR1 DFQATT, CDR2 SNEGSKA (reference sequence). For the CDR3, the DNA is TGCAGTGCTAGAGATGGGACTAGCGGGAGGGAAAACACCGGGGAGCTGTTTTTT. Protein product: CSARDGTSGRENTGELFF.

This clonotype was observed many times. The chain has TRBV29-1 and TRBJ2-7; weak D call: TRBD2 (7 bases). The CDR3 runs to 15 residues. CDR1 and CDR2 from the germline V gene are SQVTM and ANQGSEA. Between the trimmed V and J ends, which lost 5 bases and 1 base, there was a span of 18 bases. This CDR3 reads CSVLQGGRTSYEQYF. The CDR3 nucleotides read TGCAGCGTTTTACAGGGCGGGAGAACGTCCTACGAGCAGTACTTC.

This clonotype showed up many times. The CDR3 nucleotides are TGTGCCTGGAGTGGGGAACTAGCGTGGTCCTACAATGAGCAGTTCTTC. Translating it yields CAWSGELAWSYNEQFF. The chain has TRBV30 and TRBJ2-1, with 7 bases matching TRBD2. In germline, CDR1 is GTSNPN, CDR2 SVGIG (reference sequence). This CDR3 contains 16 residues. The ends lost 1 base at V and 1 base at J; junction bases unmatched: 7.

The V gene is TRBV16, the J gene TRBJ2-7; D not certain. The V end lost 4 bases, the J end lost 6 bases, and 16 bases lay between the germline ends. CDR1 and CDR2 (germline): KGHSY, FQNENV. CDR3 length: 14 amino acids. CDR3 loop: CASSLRTWVGEQYF. The CDR3 nucleotides are TGTGCCAGCAGCCTAAGGACCTGGGTCGGCGAGCAGTACTTC. Variable domain in full (rest from reference TRBV16 and TRBJ2-7): GEEVAQTPKHLVRGEGQKAKLYCAPIKGHSYVFWYQQVLKNEFKFLISFQNENVFDETGMPKERFSAKCLPNSPCSLEIQATKLEDSAVYFCASSLRTWVGEQYFGPGTRLTVT.

This clonotype was recorded many times. The chain couples TRBV30 to TRBJ2-7; D unresolved. V was trimmed by 0 bases and J by 0 bases, leaving 3 bases between them. CDR3 size: 12 residues. Germline loops: CDR1 GTSNPN, CDR2 SVGIG (reference sequence). In DNA form, the CDR3 reads TGTGCCTGGAGTGTATTCTCCTACGAGCAGTACTTC. Its protein product is CAWSVFSYEQYF.

The table lists this clonotype with many counts. The rearrangement joins TRBV12-3 or TRBV12-4 to TRBJ2-2; the match to TRBD2 covers 16 bases. The V gene end was trimmed by 6 bases and the J gene end by 6 bases; junction bases not matched to a gene: 7. The CDR3 runs 17 residues. The CDR3 DNA follows: TGTGCCAGCAGGGGGACTAGCGGGAGGGCCAGGGCCGGGGAGCTGTTTTTT. It codes for CASRGTSGRARAGELFF.

This sequence joins TRBV9 and TRBJ2-1, with 11 bases aligning to TRBD1. The CDR3 covers 16 residues. Germline CDR1 reads SGDLS; CDR2 reads YYNGEE. J lost 3 bases, V lost 1 base, and 3 bases had no gene match. The CDR3 here is CASSVKGTGGYNEQFF. The CDR3 region has the DNA TGTGCCAGCAGCGTAAAAGGGACAGGGGGCTACAATGAGCAGTTCTTC.

This chain uses TRBV20-1 with TRBJ2-7; D is undetermined. CDR3 length: 13 residues. Germline V gene lookup returns CDR1 DFQATT and CDR2 SNEGSKA (reference sequence). Trimming pared 7 bases from V and 6 bases from J, leaving 19 bases between. The CDR3 DNA sequence: TGCAGTGTCCTAGGGCTCCGACGGAGCGAGCAGTACTTC. Residues: CSVLGLRRSEQYF.

This clonotype has at least ten counts. J is TRBJ1-2 and V is TRBV2; tentatively, D is TRBD1 (6 bases). Germline CDR1 and CDR2: SNHLY and FYNNEI. The CDR3 contains 15 residues. Trimming took off 4 bases at V and 2 bases at J, with 14 bases between the two ends. The CDR3 DNA reads TGTGCCAGCAGTGTTGATTGGACAGCAAACTATGGCTACACCTTC. Its protein product is CASSVDWTANYGYTF.